Reported below is one TCR beta chain. Participants spanned ages about 18 to 100 years and resided in over 20 US areas. The data belong to a study of blood T cell repertoires in COVID-19. Looking at the study overall: Specimens from acute and convalescent COVID-19 originated in the United States, Italy and Spain.

Germline V lookup: CDR1 LNHDA, CDR2 SQIVND (reference sequence). The junction had 8 bases not matched to a gene; V was cut back by 5 bases and J by 9 bases. The CDR3 extends over 14 amino acids. Some clones are missing from TCRdb's copy, which holds only in-frame ones; the method was immunoSEQ multiplex PCR. The table lists around 300,000 clones, over 75% of them singletons. The receptor comes from a woman aged 25 to 39 who had recovered from COVID-19. Specimen: PBMCs or T cells enriched from blood (not recorded which). The chain employs TRBV19 and TRBJ2-4, with 9 bases identical to TRBD2. CDR3 coding DNA: TGTGCCAGTAGTGAACCGGGACTAGCTATCATTCAGTACTTC. It encodes CASSEPGLAIIQYF.